This TCR beta chain was sequenced in a study of untreated major depressive disorder. Of note for this clone: Its antigen is not identified.

For at least 8 weeks, patients took no psychiatric medication. General study points: Depressed patients' CD4+ T cells carried increased TRBV05-01 (Vbeta 5.1) usage versus control CD4+ T cells.

Generated by immunoSEQ multiplex PCR, the TCRdb table keeps only in-frame clones and is missing some. The profile shows 15,000 to 20,000 clones, 92% of them singletons. Trimming took 0 bases from V and 8 from J, leaving 10 bases between them. The CDR3 is made up of 14 amino acids. Germline assignment: CDR1 LGHNA and CDR2 YNFKEQ. The chain recombines TRBV4-2 with TRBJ1-4; D ambiguous. Sequencing was done on a sample of CD4+ T cells from PBMCs. This receptor was taken from a woman in her thirties or forties with major depressive disorder. The CDR3: CASSQEPIGEKLFF. CDR3 in DNA: TGTGCCAGCAGCCAAGAGCCAATCGGGGAAAAACTGTTTTTT.